One sample yielded the 23 T cell receptor beta chains listed below, sequenced in a study of T-cell memory formation after mild COVID-19. TCRdb reanalysed the 5' RACE reads using MiXCR and keeps one entry per CDR3 protein. The data show about 180,000 distinct CDR3 sequences, with around 20% seen just once and about 4% held by the top ten. The source material was PBMCs or a T cell subset sorted from them (not recorded which). Receptors originate from a man aged 18 to 29 who had mild COVID-19 (a few samples of this study predate the infection). Cell type and time point are not known.

The chain uses TRBV21-1 and TRBJ1-1. TRBV21-1 is listed as a pseudogene. CDR3 length: 15 residues. This CDR3 reads CASSSLGSRGTEVTF. DNA of the CDR3: TGTGCCAGCAGCTCCCTGGGGAGTAGGGGGACAGAAGTAACCTTT.

This chain links TRBV6-5 with TRBJ2-1, with no clear D. The CDR3 spans 16 residues. Germline V gene lookup returns CDR1 MNHEY and CDR2 SVGAGI. V lost 0 bases, J lost 7 bases, and 16 bases lay in between. CDR3 sequence reads: CASSYSIGPTLNEQFF. CDR3 sequence (DNA): TGTGCCAGCAGTTACTCGATCGGGCCTACTTTGAATGAGCAGTTCTTC.

The chain joins TRBV7-2 to TRBJ2-5; 11 bases are shared with TRBD2. Per the germline V gene, CDR1 is SGHTA and CDR2 is FQGNSA. This CDR3 region has 15 residues. The trim removed 0 bases at V and 4 bases at J, leaving 1 base unmatched. The CDR3 DNA is TGTGCCAGCAGCTTAGCTAGCGGGGGGGCAGAGACCCAGTACTTC. It encodes CASSLASGGAETQYF.

The table lists this clonotype with a few counts. The chain recombines TRBV7-3 with TRBJ1-1; tentative D call: TRBD1 (6 bases). The V gene lost 1 base and the J gene lost 6 bases, with 12 bases spanning the gap. Germline V gives CDR1 SGHTA, CDR2 FQGTGA. The CDR3 sequence is 14 residues long. The CDR3 reads CASSLIAGAAEAFF. The CDR3 region has the DNA TGTGCCAGCAGCTTAATAGCGGGGGCCGCTGAAGCTTTCTTT.

This chain joins TRBV7-8 and TRBJ2-2; D not resolved. The V end lost 0 bases, the J end lost 3 bases, and 11 bases lay between the germline ends. Germline values: CDR1 SGHVS, CDR2 FQNEAQ. This CDR3 is 16 amino acids long. CDR3 coding DNA: TGTGCCAGCAGCTTAGCGCGGAGCCCCCACACCGGGGAGCTGTTTTTT. Residues: CASSLARSPHTGELFF.

This clonotype was counted between two and nine times. J is TRBJ1-2 and V is TRBV7-2, with D unresolved. CDR3 size: 15 residues. Germline V CDR1 and CDR2: SGHTA, FQGNSA. Deletions cut 1 base from V and 4 bases from J, with 13 bases between. CDR3 coding DNA: TGTGCCAGCAGCTTAGTCTTTGCCGCCCCCTATGGCTACACCTTC. Translating gives CASSLVFAAPYGYTF.

This clonotype appeared many times. V is TRBV4-1 and J is TRBJ2-2; D is ambiguous. CDR3 length equals 14 residues. The ends were cut back, 4 bases at V and 6 bases at J, with 12 bases in the middle. Germline V CDR1 and CDR2: MGHRA, YSYEKL. This CDR3 reads CASSPGRSAGELFF. For the CDR3, the DNA is TGCGCCAGCAGCCCTGGCCGGAGCGCCGGGGAGCTGTTTTTT.

This clonotype was detected many times. The rearrangement links TRBV6-5 to TRBJ1-5; no firm D call. CDR1 is MNHEY and CDR2 is SVGAGI in the germline V gene. The V gene lost 6 bases and the J gene lost 2 bases, with 11 bases spanning the gap. The CDR3 totals 14 residues. The CDR3 DNA reads as TGTGCCAGCAGCCGAGCGGTGGGCAATCAGCCCCAGCATTTT. Translating it yields CASSRAVGNQPQHF.

The J gene is TRBJ2-3, the V gene TRBV20-1, with 9 bases that match TRBD2. Germline V lookup: CDR1 DFQATT, CDR2 SNEGSKA (reference sequence). The trim removed 5 bases at V and 6 bases at J, leaving 3 bases unmatched. CDR3 length: 12 amino acids. The CDR3 region has the DNA TGCAGTGCTTCCAGCGGGAGGGATACGCAGTATTTT. It is translated as CSASSGRDTQYF.

The V and J genes are TRBV6-6 and TRBJ2-3; TRBD1 matches at 8 bases. The CDR3 spans 14 residues. Germline V gene lookup returns CDR1 MNHNY and CDR2 SVGAGI (reference sequence). V gave up 5 bases and J gave up 7 bases; unmatched junction bases: 8. The CDR3 DNA follows: TGTGCCAGCAGTCCCTCGCAGGGGGCGAATACGCAGTATTTT. Its translation is CASSPSQGANTQYF.

This clonotype was seen ten or more times. This sequence joins TRBV7-2 and TRBJ2-3; D perhaps matches TRBD1 (5 bases). Germline V gene lookup returns CDR1 SGHTA and CDR2 FQGNSA. Trimming shortened V by 6 bases and J by 0 bases, and 7 bases separated the two germline ends. CDR3 length: 13 amino acids. The CDR3 reads CASRQASTDTQYF. The CDR3 nucleotides read TGTGCCAGCAGACAGGCGAGCACAGATACGCAGTATTTT.

This clonotype came up a few times. A junction boundary mismatches the germline segment, possibly from a read error. The genes are TRBV5-4 and TRBJ2-2, with 7 bases aligning to TRBD2. This CDR3 region has 15 residues. Germline V gene data show CDR1 as SGHNT and CDR2 as YYREEE (reference sequence). The CDR3 nucleotides are TGTGCCAGCAGGTTGGGAGGGGCTGACACCGGGGAGCTGTTTTTT. Protein product: CASRLGGADTGELFF.

The rearrangement links TRBV27 to TRBJ1-1; TRBD1 agrees at 7 bases. The CDR3 spans 12 residues. J gave up 5 bases and V 5 bases, and 2 bases lay outside the gene matches. Germline loops: CDR1 MNHEY, CDR2 SMNVEV (reference sequence). The CDR3 region has the DNA TGTGCCAGCAGTAACAGGGGAACTGAAGCTTTCTTT. This gives the protein CASSNRGTEAFF.

The chain joins TRBV7-9 to TRBJ1-5, with unresolved D. V was cut by 6 bases and J by 5 bases, with 14 bases left in between. The CDR3 sequence is 14 residues long. From germline, CDR1 is SEHNR and CDR2 FQNEAQ (reference sequence). CDR3 amino acids: CASRIRPYHQPQHF. In DNA form, the CDR3 reads TGTGCCAGCAGAATCCGACCCTATCATCAGCCCCAGCATTTT.

The V call is TRBV12-3 or TRBV12-4, the J call TRBJ1-1, with a tentative D call TRBD1 (5 bases). The CDR3 is 14 amino acids. Trimming cost V 5 bases and J 7 bases, with 17 bases left between them. The CDR3 sequence is CASSDFTGRLEAFF. The CDR3 coding sequence is TGTGCCAGCAGTGACTTTACGGGACGGCTTGAAGCTTTCTTT.

This clonotype was seen a handful of times. The V call is TRBV18, the J call TRBJ1-3; D unresolved. The CDR3 contains 15 residues. Germline V gives CDR1 KGHSH, CDR2 LQKENI. V lost 2 bases and J lost 0, with 8 bases in between. The CDR3: CASSPDGNSGNTIYF. CDR3 nucleotides: TGTGCCAGCTCACCAGACGGCAACTCTGGAAACACCATATATTTT.

A few counts support this clonotype. The CDR3 DNA reads as TGTGCCAGCAGCTACATAGACAATGAGCAGTTCTTC. This gives the protein CASSYIDNEQFF. The gene calls are TRBV7-2 and TRBJ2-1; D unresolved. The CDR3 sequence is 12 residues long. CDR1 SGHTA and CDR2 FQGNSA come from the germline V gene. V was pared by 4 bases and J by 5 bases, with 6 bases between.

At least ten counts were recorded for this clonotype. This chain links TRBV7-3 with TRBJ2-3; D not certain. Looked up from germline, CDR1 is SGHTA and CDR2 is FQGTGA. V was trimmed by 3 bases and J by 6 bases, leaving 10 bases between them. The CDR3 extends over 13 amino acids. The CDR3 DNA follows: TGTGCCAGCAGCTTGAGTCGGTGGGATACGCAGTATTTT. Translating gives CASSLSRWDTQYF.

This clonotype was seen only a few times. The genes are TRBV9 and TRBJ2-5; D possibly uses TRBD1 or TRBD2 (6 bases each). Deletions cut 0 bases from V and 5 bases from J, with 11 bases between. Per the germline V gene, CDR1 is SGDLS and CDR2 is YYNGEE. The CDR3 length is 14 residues. The CDR3 protein is CASSVGGARETQYF. The DNA of the CDR3 is TGTGCCAGCAGCGTAGGGGGGGCTCGGGAGACCCAGTACTTC.

This chain links TRBV7-2 with TRBJ1-4; D perhaps matches TRBD1 (5 bases). V gave up 6 bases and J gave up 8 bases, with 10 bases separating them. The germline CDR1 and CDR2 sequences are SGHTA and FQGNSA. The CDR3 has 12 residues. The CDR3 here is CASRGRGEKLFF. The CDR3 coding sequence is TGTGCCAGCAGGGGGCGAGGCGAAAAACTGTTTTTT.

The chain carries TRBV19 and TRBJ1-1, with a possible D match to TRBD1 (6 bases). Per the germline V gene, CDR1 is LNHDA and CDR2 is SQIVND (reference sequence). This CDR3 is built from 13 residues. V lost 7 bases, J lost 4 bases, and 13 bases lay in between. The CDR3 bases are TGTGCCAGTACCCGTTCGGGGGCCACTGAAGCTTTCTTT. Encoded protein: CASTRSGATEAFF.

This clonotype was found a few times. V and J are TRBV11-2 and TRBJ1-2, with D possibly being TRBD1 (5 bases). Trimming took off 1 base at V and 2 bases at J, with 11 bases between the two ends. There are 15 residues in the CDR3. CDR1 and CDR2 (germline): SGHAT, FQNNGV. The CDR3 nucleotides are TGTGCCAGCAGCTTAGGCACAGGAGTAAACTATGGCTACACCTTC. Amino acid sequence: CASSLGTGVNYGYTF.

The rearrangement joins TRBV12-3 or TRBV12-4 to TRBJ1-1; the D is unclear. The CDR3 is 13 amino acids. The V gene lost 5 bases and the J gene lost 0 bases, with 7 bases spanning the gap. CDR3 sequence: CASSPELNTEAFF. The CDR3 DNA is TGTGCCAGCAGTCCAGAACTGAACACTGAAGCTTTCTTT.